Listed below are T cell receptor beta chains from one sample, sequenced in a study of Ad26.COV2.S vaccination and SARS-CoV-2 variants. Sequenced by immunoSEQ multiplex PCR; TCRdb stores in-frame clones only, minus some. The data hold fewer than 500,000 clones, with roughly 87% observed a single time. The specimen comprised peripheral blood, sampled in a trial of Ad26.COV2.S vaccine versus placebo. The receptors were sampled from a person between 18 and 59 years old who received the Ad26.COV2.S COVID-19 vaccine or a placebo. Both conserved end residues are part of each CDR3. Fields, in order: J gene, D gene, clone size, V gene, CDR3 DNA, CDR3 protein. D genes are given only for firm matches. Part of the rows lack a size; the others show once, few, many or a class for expanded clones.

TRBJ2-7 TRBD2 . TRBV7-9 TGTGCCAGCAGCTTAGGTAGCGGGGCTCCCTACGAGCAGTACTTC CASSLGSGAPYEQYF
TRBJ1-2 . . TRBV20-1 TGCAGTGCTAGTCTCCCCGGACAGTATGGCTACACCTTC CSASLPGQYGYTF
TRBJ1-3 TRBD1 . TRBV28 TGTGCCAGCAGCTCCCCCGGACAGGCCAAATCTGGAAACACCATATATTTT CASSSPGQAKSGNTIYF
TRBJ2-1 TRBD2 . TRBV18 TGTGCCAGCTCACCACTACTAGCGGGAGCCGCCAATGAGCAGTTCTTC CASSPLLAGAANEQFF
TRBJ1-1 . few TRBV6-5 TGTGCCAGCAGTAAACAGGGAAGGGACACTGAAGCTTTCTTT CASSKQGRDTEAFF
TRBJ1-5 . . TRBV15 TGTGCCACCAGCAGAGGGGGGGGACGGATAGTCAATCAGCCCCAGCATTTT CATSRGGGRIVNQPQHF
TRBJ2-3 . . TRBV10-3 TGTGCCATCAGCGGAGTGGGCGACGAGTCAGATACGCAGTATTTT CAISGVGDESDTQYF
TRBJ2-2 . . TRBV28 TGTGCCAGCAGTTTTGGACAGTTGAACACCGGGGAGCTGTTTTTT CASSFGQLNTGELFF
TRBJ2-7 . . TRBV6-5 TGTGCCAGCAGTAGACCGGGACTTACCTACGAGCAGTACTTC CASSRPGLTYEQYF
TRBJ2-1 TRBD2 few TRBV6-2/TRBV6-3 TGTGCCAGCAGTACGGGGGGGACTAGCGGGAGGGCGCAGTTCTTC CASSTGGTSGRAQFF
TRBJ2-2 TRBD1 . TRBV5-1 TGCGCCAGCAGCTTGCCGGACAGGGCGAACACCGGGGAGCTGTTTTTT CASSLPDRANTGELFF
TRBJ2-7 . . TRBV27 TGTGCCAGCAGTTTATCCCGGGGCTCCTACGAGCAGTACTTC CASSLSRGSYEQYF
TRBJ1-5 . . TRBV6-2/TRBV6-3 TGTGCCAGCAGTCATCTCCCCTTGACAGTTAGCAATCAGCCCCAGCATTTT CASSHLPLTVSNQPQHF
TRBJ1-1 TRBD1 . TRBV5-8 TGTGCCAGCAGCCGACAGGGTGGTACTGAAGCTTTCTTT CASSRQGGTEAFF
TRBJ1-2 TRBD1 . TRBV4-1 TGCGCCAGCAGCCAAGGCGACAGGGGCTCTGGCTACACCTTC CASSQGDRGSGYTF
TRBJ1-2 TRBD1 . TRBV15 TGTGCCACCAGGAACTTAATCGGGAGGGGGCCCGCTTATGGCTACACCTTC CATRNLIGRGPAYGYTF
TRBJ1-5 . . TRBV3-1/TRBV3-2 TGTGCCAGCAGTGCGGGGGCCTATAGCAATCAGCCCCAGCATTTT CASSAGAYSNQPQHF
TRBJ2-2 . . TRBV6-1 TGTGCCAGCAGTTTAACCACCGGGGAGCTGTTTTTT CASSLTTGELFF
TRBJ2-7 . . TRBV5-1 TGCGCCAGCAGCGGTGACGTCCCCTACGAGCAGTACTTC CASSGDVPYEQYF
TRBJ2-7 . . TRBV9 TGTGCCAGCAGCGTAGAGGCGGGGACCACCTACGAGCAGTACTTC CASSVEAGTTYEQYF
TRBJ2-2 . . TRBV7-9 TGTGCCAGCAGCTCCGTGGGGGCCGGGGAGCTGTTTTTT CASSSVGAGELFF
TRBJ1-2 . once TRBV2 TGTGCCAGCAGTGAAGCGGGGGTACACGGCTACACCTTC CASSEAGVHGYTF
TRBJ1-1 . . TRBV20-1 TGCAGTGCTCACAAGAACACTGAAGCTTTCTTT CSAHKNTEAFF
TRBJ1-2 . . TRBV18 TGTGCCAGCTCACCAATCAGAACAAACTATGGCTACACCTTC CASSPIRTNYGYTF
TRBJ1-2 . . TRBV19 TGTGCCAGTAGTAGAGTCCCTAACTATGGCTACACCTTC CASSRVPNYGYTF
TRBJ2-7 TRBD1 . TRBV28 TGTGCCAGCAGTCGTCCCAGGACAGGGGAGGACGAGCAGTACTTC CASSRPRTGEDEQYF
TRBJ2-3 TRBD1 . TRBV5-1 TGCGCCAGCAGCCCGGGACAGGGGGTCGATACGCAGTATTTT CASSPGQGVDTQYF
TRBJ2-2 . . TRBV3-1/TRBV3-2 TGTGCCAGCAGCCAATTCCCGAACACCGGGGAGCTGTTTTTT CASSQFPNTGELFF
TRBJ1-2 TRBD1 . TRBV2 TGTGCCAGCAGTGAGGGACAGACCAATAACTATGGCTACACCTTC CASSEGQTNNYGYTF
TRBJ1-6 . . TRBV6-2/TRBV6-3 TGTGCCAGCAGTTACCTAGGGCGCGGTTCACCCCTCCACTTT CASSYLGRGSPLHF
TRBJ1-5 . few TRBV7-9 TGTGCCAGCAGCCCCGCGAGCAATCAGCCCCAGCATTTT CASSPASNQPQHF
TRBJ1-2 . . TRBV3-1/TRBV3-2 TGTGCCAGCAGCCCCCATGGGGATGGCTACACCTTC CASSPHGDGYTF
TRBJ1-1 . . TRBV4-1 TGCGCCAGCAGCCCCCCTCGGCGGGAACCTTTCTTT CASSPPRREPFF
TRBJ2-2 . . TRBV29-1 TGCAGCGTTGGAAGATTCACCGGGGAGCTGTTTTTT CSVGRFTGELFF
TRBJ1-5 TRBD1 few TRBV9 TGTGCCAGCAGCCGGACAGGGGGTAATCAGCCCCAGCATTTT CASSRTGGNQPQHF
TRBJ1-4 . . TRBV19 TGTGCCAGTTCGCAGGGGCTCGGTGAAAAACTGTTTTTT CASSQGLGEKLFF
TRBJ2-1 TRBD2 . TRBV5-1 TGCGCCAGCAGCTTTGGGCGGGGGGCCTACAATGAGCAGTTCTTC CASSFGRGAYNEQFF